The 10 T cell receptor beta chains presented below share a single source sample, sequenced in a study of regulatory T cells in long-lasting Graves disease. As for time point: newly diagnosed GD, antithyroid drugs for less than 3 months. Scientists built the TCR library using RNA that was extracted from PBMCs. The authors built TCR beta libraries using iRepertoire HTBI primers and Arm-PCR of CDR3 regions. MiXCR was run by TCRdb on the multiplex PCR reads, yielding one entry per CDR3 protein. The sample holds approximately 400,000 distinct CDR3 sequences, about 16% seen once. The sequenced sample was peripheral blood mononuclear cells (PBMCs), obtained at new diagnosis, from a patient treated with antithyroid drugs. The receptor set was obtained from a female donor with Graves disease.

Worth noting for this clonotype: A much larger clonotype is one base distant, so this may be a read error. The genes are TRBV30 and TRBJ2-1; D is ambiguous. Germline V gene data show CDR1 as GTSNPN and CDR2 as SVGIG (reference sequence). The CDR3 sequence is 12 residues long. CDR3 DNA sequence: TGTGCCTGGAAACGCTCCTACAATGAGCAGCTCTTC. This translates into CAWKRSYNEQLF.

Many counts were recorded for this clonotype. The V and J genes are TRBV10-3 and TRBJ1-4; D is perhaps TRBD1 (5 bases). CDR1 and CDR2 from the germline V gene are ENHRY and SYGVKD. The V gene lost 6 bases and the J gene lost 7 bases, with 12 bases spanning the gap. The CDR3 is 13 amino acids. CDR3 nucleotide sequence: TGTGCCATCAGGGGGCCAGAGGGTGAAAAACTGTTTTTT. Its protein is CAIRGPEGEKLFF.

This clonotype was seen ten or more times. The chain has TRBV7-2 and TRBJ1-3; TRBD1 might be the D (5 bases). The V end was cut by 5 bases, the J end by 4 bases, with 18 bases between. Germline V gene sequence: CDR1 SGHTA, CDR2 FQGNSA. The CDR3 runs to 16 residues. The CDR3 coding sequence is TGTGCCAGCAGCCGAGCGGGGCCCGCCAAGGGAAACACCATATATTTT. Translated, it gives CASSRAGPAKGNTIYF.

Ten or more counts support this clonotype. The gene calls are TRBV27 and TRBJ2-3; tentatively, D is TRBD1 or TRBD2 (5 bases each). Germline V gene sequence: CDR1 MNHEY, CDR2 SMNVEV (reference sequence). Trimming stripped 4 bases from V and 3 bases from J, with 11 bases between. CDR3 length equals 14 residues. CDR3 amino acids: CASSSGPVTDTQYF. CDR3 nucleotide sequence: TGTGCCAGCAGTTCGGGACCCGTTACAGATACGCAGTATTTT.

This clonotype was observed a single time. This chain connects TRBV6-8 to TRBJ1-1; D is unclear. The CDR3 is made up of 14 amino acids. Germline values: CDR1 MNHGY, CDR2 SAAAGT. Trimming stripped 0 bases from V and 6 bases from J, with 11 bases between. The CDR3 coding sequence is TGTGCCAGCAGTTACTCCGGGGTAGGAGCTGAAGCTTTCTTT. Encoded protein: CASSYSGVGAEAFF.

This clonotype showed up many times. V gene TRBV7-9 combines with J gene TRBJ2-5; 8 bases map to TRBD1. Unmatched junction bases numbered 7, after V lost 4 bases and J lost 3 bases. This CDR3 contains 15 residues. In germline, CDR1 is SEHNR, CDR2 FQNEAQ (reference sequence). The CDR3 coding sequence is TGTGCCAGCAGCTCTGCCGAGGACAGGGAAGAGACCCAGTACTTC. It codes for CASSSAEDREETQYF.

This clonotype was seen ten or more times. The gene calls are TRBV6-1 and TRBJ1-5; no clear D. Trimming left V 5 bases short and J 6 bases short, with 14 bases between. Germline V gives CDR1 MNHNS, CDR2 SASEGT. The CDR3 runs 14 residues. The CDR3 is CASSKSVGSQPQHF. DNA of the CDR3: TGTGCCAGCAGTAAGTCTGTAGGTAGTCAGCCCCAGCATTTT.

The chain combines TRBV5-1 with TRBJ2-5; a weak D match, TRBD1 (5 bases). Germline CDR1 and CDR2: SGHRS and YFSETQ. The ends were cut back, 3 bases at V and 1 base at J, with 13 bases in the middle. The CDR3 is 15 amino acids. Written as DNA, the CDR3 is TGCGCCAGCAGCTCCGGTCGACAGTCCCAAGAGACCCAGTACTTC. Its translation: CASSSGRQSQETQYF.

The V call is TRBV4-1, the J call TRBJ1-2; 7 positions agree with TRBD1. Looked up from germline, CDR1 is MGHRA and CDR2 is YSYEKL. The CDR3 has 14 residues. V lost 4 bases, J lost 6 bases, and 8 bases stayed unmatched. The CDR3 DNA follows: TGCGCCAGCAGCCGATCGACAGGGTGGCATGGCTACACCTTC. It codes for CASSRSTGWHGYTF.

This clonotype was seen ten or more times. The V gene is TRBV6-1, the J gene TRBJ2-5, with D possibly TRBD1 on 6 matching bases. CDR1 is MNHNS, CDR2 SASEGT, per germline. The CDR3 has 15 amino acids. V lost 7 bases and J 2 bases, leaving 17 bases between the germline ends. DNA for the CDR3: TGTGCCAGCATCTTCTCCATGGACAGTCAAGAGACCCAGTACTTC. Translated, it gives CASIFSMDSQETQYF.